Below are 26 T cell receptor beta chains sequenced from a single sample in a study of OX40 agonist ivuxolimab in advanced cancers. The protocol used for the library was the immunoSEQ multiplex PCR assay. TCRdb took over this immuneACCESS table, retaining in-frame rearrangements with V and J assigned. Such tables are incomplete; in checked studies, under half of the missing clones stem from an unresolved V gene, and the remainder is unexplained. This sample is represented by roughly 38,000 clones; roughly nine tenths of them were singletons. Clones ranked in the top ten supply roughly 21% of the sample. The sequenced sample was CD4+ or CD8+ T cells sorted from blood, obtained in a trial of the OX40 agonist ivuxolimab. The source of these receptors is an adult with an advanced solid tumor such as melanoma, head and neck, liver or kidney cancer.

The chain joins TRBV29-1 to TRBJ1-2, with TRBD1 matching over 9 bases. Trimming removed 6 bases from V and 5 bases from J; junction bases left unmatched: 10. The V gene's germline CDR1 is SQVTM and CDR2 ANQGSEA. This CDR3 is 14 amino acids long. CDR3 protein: CSVPSTGTGYGYTF. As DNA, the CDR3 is TGCAGCGTCCCCTCCACAGGGACAGGGTATGGCTACACCTTC. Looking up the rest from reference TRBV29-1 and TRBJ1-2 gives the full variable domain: SAVISQKPSRDICQRGTSLTIQCQVDSQVTMMFWYRQQPGQSLTLIATANQGSEATYESGFVIDKFPISRPNLTFSTLTVSNMSPEDSSIYLCSVPSTGTGYGYTFGSGTRLTVV.

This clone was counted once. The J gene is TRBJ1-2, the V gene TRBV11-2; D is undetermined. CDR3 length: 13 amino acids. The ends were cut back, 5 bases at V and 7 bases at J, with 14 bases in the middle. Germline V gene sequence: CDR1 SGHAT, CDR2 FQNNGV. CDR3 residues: CASSEAATGGYTF. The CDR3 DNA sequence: TGTGCCAGCAGCGAGGCAGCTACGGGTGGCTACACCTTC.

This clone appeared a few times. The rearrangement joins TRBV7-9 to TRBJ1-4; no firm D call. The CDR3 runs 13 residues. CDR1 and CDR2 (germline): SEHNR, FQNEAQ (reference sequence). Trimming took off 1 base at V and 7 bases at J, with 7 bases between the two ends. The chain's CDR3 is CASSLGHFEKLFF. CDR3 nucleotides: TGTGCCAGCAGCTTAGGGCACTTTGAAAAACTGTTTTTT. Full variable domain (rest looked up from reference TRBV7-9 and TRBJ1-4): DTGVSQNPRHKITKRGQNVTFRCDPISEHNRLYWYRQTLGQGPEFLTYFQNEAQLEKSRLLSDRFSAERPKGSFSTLEIQRTEQGDSAMYLCASSLGHFEKLFFGSGTQLSVL.

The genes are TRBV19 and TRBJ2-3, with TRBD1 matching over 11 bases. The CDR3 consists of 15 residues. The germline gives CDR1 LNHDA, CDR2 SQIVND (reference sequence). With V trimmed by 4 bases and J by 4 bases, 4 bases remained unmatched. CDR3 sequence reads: CASSTPGQGADTQYF. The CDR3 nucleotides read TGTGCCAGTAGTACCCCGGGACAGGGGGCAGATACGCAGTATTTT.

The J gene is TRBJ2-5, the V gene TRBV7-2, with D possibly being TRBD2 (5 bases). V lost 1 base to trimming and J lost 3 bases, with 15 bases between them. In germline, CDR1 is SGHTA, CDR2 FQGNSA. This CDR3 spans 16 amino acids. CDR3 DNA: TGTGCCAGCAGCTTAGAAGAAGGAGGTTCCAAAGAGACCCAGTACTTC. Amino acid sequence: CASSLEEGGSKETQYF.

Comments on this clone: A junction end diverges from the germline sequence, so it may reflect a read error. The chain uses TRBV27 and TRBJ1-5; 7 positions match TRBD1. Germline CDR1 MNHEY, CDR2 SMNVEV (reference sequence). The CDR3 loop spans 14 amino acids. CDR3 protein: CASSLSGGNQPQHF. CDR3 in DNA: TGTGCCAGCAGTCTATCAGGGGGAAATCAGCCCCAGCATTTT.

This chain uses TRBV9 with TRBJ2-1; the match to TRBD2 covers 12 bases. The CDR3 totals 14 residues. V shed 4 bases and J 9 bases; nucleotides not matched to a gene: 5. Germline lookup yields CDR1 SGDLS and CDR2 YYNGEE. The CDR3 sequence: CASSPGLAGGEQFF. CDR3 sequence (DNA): TGTGCCAGCAGCCCGGGACTAGCGGGCGGTGAGCAGTTCTTC.

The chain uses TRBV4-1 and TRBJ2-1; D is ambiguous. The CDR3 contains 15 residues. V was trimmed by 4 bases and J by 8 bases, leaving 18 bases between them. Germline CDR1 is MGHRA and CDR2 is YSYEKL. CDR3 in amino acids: CASSPSARPWDEQFF. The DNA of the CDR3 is TGCGCCAGCAGCCCTTCCGCGCGCCCCTGGGATGAGCAGTTCTTC.

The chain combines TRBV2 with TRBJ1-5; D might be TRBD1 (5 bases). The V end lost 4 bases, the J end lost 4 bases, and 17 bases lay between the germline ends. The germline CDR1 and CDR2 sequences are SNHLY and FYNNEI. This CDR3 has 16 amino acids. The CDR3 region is CASSAEGTTDNQPQHF. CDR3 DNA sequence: TGTGCCAGCAGTGCGGAGGGGACGACGGATAATCAGCCCCAGCATTTT. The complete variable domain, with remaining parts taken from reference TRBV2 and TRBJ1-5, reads EPEVTQTPSHQVTQMGQEVILRCVPISNHLYFYWYRQILGQKVEFLVSFYNNEISEKSEIFDDQFSVERPDGSNFTLKIRSTKLEDSAMYFCASSAEGTTDNQPQHFGDGTRLSIL.

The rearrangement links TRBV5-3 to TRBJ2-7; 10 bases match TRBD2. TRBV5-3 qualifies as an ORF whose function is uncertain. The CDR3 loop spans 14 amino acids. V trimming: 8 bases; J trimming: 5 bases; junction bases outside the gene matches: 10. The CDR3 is CASSQLAGFDEQYF. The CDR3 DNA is TGTGCCAGCAGCCAACTAGCGGGATTTGACGAGCAGTACTTC.

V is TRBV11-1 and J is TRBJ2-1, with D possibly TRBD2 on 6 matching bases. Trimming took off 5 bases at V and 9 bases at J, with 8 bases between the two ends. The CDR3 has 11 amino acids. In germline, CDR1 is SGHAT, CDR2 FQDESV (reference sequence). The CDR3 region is CASSPGGEQFF. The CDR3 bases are TGTGCCAGCAGCCCCGGGGGTGAGCAGTTCTTC.

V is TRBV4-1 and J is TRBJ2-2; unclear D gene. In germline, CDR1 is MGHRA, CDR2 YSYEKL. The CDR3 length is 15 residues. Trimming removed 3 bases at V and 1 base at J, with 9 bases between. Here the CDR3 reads CASSQGGKNTGELFF. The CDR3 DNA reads TGCGCCAGCAGCCAGGGTGGGAAGAACACCGGGGAGCTGTTTTTT.

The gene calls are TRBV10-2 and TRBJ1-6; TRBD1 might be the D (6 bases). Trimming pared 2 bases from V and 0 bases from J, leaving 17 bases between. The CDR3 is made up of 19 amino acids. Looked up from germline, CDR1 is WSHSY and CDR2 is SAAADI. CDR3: CASSEGFGQKNSYNSPLHF. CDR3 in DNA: TGCGCCAGCAGTGAGGGATTCGGACAGAAAAACTCCTATAATTCACCCCTCCACTTT.

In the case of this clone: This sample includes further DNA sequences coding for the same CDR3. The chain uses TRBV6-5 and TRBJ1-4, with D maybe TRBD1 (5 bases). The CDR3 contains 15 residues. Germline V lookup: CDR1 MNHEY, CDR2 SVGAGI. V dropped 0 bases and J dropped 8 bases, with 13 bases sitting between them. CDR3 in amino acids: CASSYSGAPGEKLFF. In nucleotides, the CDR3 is TGTGCCAGCAGTTACTCCGGGGCTCCGGGGGAAAAACTGTTTTTT.

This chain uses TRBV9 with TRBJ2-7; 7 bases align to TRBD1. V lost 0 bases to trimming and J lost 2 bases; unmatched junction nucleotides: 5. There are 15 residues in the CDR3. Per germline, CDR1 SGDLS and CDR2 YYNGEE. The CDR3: CASSVEGTEAYEQYF. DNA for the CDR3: TGTGCCAGCAGCGTAGAGGGGACAGAAGCCTACGAGCAGTACTTC.

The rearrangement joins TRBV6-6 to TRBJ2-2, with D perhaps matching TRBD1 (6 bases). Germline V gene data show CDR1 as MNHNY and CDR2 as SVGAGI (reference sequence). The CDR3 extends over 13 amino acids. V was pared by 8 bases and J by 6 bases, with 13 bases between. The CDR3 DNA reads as TGTGCCAGCTTACTACCAGGGGCCGGGGAGCTGTTTTTT. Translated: CASLLPGAGELFF.

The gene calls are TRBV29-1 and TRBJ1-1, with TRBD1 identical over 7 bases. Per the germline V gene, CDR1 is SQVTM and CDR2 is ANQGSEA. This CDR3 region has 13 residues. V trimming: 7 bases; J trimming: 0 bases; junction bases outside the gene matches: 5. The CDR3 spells CSAQTGLNTEAFF. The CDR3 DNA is TGCAGCGCTCAGACAGGGTTGAACACTGAAGCTTTCTTT.

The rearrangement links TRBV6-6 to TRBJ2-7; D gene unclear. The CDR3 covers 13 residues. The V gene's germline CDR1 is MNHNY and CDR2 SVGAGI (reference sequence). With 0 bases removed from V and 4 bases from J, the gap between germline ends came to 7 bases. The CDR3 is CASSYSQGYEQYF. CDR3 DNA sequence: TGTGCCAGCAGTTACTCTCAAGGTTACGAGCAGTACTTC.

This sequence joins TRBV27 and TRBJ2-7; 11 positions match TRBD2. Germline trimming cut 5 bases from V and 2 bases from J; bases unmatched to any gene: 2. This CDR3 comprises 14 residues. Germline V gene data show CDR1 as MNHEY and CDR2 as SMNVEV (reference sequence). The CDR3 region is CASSLAGGPYEQYF. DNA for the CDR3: TGTGCCAGCAGTCTAGCGGGAGGCCCCTACGAGCAGTACTTC.

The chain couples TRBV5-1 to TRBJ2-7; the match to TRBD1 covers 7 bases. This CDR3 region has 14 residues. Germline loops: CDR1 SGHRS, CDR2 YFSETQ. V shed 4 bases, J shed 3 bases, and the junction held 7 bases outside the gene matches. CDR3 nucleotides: TGCGCCAGCAGCCCTCATGACAGGGTCTACGAGCAGTACTTC. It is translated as CASSPHDRVYEQYF.

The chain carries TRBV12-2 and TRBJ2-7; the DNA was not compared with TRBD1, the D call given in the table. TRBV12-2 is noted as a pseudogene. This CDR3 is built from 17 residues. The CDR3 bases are TGTGCAAGTCGCTTAATGTTAACACCCAAAACCCCCTACGAGCAGTACTTC. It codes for CASRLMLTPKTPYEQYF.

The CDR3: CASSSGQLGALETQYF. CDR3 DNA sequence: TGTGCCAGCAGCTCCGGACAGCTCGGTGCCCTCGAGACCCAGTACTTC. V is TRBV9 and J is TRBJ2-5; D is possibly TRBD1 (6 bases). CDR1 SGDLS and CDR2 YYNGEE come from the germline V gene. The V end lost 4 bases, the J end lost 5 bases, and 21 bases lay between the germline ends. CDR3 size: 16 residues.

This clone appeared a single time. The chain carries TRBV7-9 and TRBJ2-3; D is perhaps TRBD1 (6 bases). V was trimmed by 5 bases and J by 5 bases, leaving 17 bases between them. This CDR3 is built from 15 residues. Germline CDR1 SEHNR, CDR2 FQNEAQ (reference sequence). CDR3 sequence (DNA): TGTGCCAGCAGCCCTTACGGACAGCTCCGAGATACGCAGTATTTT. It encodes CASSPYGQLRDTQYF.

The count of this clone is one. This CDR3 reads CASTLDRTPNTEAFF. The CDR3, as DNA: TGTGCCAGCACCCTTGACAGGACACCGAACACTGAAGCTTTCTTT. V and J are TRBV2 and TRBJ1-1; D possibly corresponds to TRBD1 (6 bases). The CDR3 has 15 amino acids. V was cut by 7 bases and J by 1 base, with 16 bases left in between. Germline V CDR1 and CDR2: SNHLY, FYNNEI.

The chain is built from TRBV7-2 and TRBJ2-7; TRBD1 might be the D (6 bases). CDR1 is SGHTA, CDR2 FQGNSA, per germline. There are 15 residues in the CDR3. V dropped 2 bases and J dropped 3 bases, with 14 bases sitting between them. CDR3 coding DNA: TGTGCCAGCAGCTTATGGGGACAAATAAACTACGAGCAGTACTTC. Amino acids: CASSLWGQINYEQYF.

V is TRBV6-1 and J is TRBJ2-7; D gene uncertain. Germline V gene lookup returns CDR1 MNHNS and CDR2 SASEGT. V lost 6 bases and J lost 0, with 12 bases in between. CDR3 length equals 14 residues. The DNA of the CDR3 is TGTGCCAGCAGCGCTACCCAAGTCTCCTACGAGCAGTACTTC. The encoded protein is CASSATQVSYEQYF.